This passage covers 21 T cell receptor beta chains from one sample sequenced in a study of T cells in Graves' hyperthyroidism and ophthalmopathy. Amplified TCR beta CDR3 regions came from RNA transcripts. Using the HTBI primer set, a first-round RT-PCR was run on the TCR CDR3. Via MiXCR, TCRdb re-called the multiplex PCR reads, giving one row per CDR3 protein. The repertoire holds about 360,000 distinct CDR3 sequences, with approximately 13% as singletons. The sequenced sample consisted of blood. Source of these receptors: a woman younger than 35 with Graves' hyperthyroidism.

A few counts support this clonotype. The V and J genes are TRBV20-1 and TRBJ2-3, with 9 bases that match TRBD1. The DNA end lines up better with TRBJ1-5; the J call may be wrong. Germline CDR1 and CDR2: DFQATT and SNEGSKA (reference sequence). The CDR3 sequence is 14 residues long. The CDR3 loop reads CSAIPGQGLNTQHF. In DNA form, the CDR3 reads TGCAGTGCTATTCCGGGACAGGGCCTCAATACGCAGCATTTT.

The rearrangement uses TRBV28 and TRBJ2-1; D perhaps matches TRBD1 (6 bases). Germline CDR1 MDHEN, CDR2 SYDVKM. CDR3 length equals 13 residues. V gave up 5 bases and J gave up 8 bases, with 13 bases separating them. The CDR3 reads CASSPGQIDEQFF. The CDR3 bases are TGTGCCAGCAGTCCCGGACAGATTGATGAGCAGTTCTTC.

Many counts were recorded for this clonotype. The chain uses TRBV7-2 and TRBJ2-1; D call uncertain. The germline V gene has CDR1 SGHTA and CDR2 FQGNSA. The CDR3 consists of 19 residues. Trimming took off 0 bases at V and 1 base at J, with 19 bases between the two ends. For the CDR3, the DNA is TGTGCCAGCAGCTTAGCTCGGTCACGACGGTTGAGTTCCTACAATGAGCAGTTCTTC. This codes for CASSLARSRRLSSYNEQFF.

This clonotype was seen at least ten times. The chain recombines TRBV5-8 with TRBJ2-1, with D possibly being TRBD1 or TRBD2 (6 bases each). Between the trimmed V and J ends, which lost 1 base and 8 bases, there was a span of 13 bases. Germline CDR1 SGHTS, CDR2 YDEGEE. The CDR3 loop spans 14 amino acids. The CDR3 DNA reads TGTGCCAGCAGCTTGCCAGGAAGGGGGGATGAGCAGTTCTTC. Residues: CASSLPGRGDEQFF.

The V and J genes are TRBV3-1 and TRBJ2-5, with a tentative D call TRBD2 (6 bases). The CDR3 loop spans 17 amino acids. The germline V and J ends were trimmed by 0 bases and 4 bases, with 18 bases remaining between them. Germline V CDR1 and CDR2: LGHDT, YNNKEL (reference sequence). The CDR3 nucleotides read TGTGCCAGCAGCCAAGAGAGAGGGACTTCGCGGGGAGAGACCCAGTACTTC. Amino acids: CASSQERGTSRGETQYF.

The rearrangement joins TRBV20-1 to TRBJ2-7; possibly TRBD1 for D (5 bases). Germline lookup yields CDR1 DFQATT and CDR2 SNEGSKA (reference sequence). Trimming stripped 4 bases from V and 3 bases from J, with 13 bases between. This CDR3 has 13 residues. In nucleotides, the CDR3 is TGCAGTGCTACAGGGCCGAATCTCTACGAGCAGTACTTC. Amino acids: CSATGPNLYEQYF.

The V call is TRBV7-3, the J call TRBJ2-1; TRBD2 is a possible D gene (6 bases). Germline CDR1 SGHTA, CDR2 FQGTGA. The length of the CDR3 is 18 residues. V was cut by 2 bases and J by 0 bases, with 17 bases left in between. The CDR3 DNA reads TGTGCCAGCAGCTTAGTTCCGGCTAGCGTAAGCTCCTACAATGAGCAGTTCTTC. Its protein product is CASSLVPASVSSYNEQFF.

This clonotype has at least ten counts. V and J are TRBV20-1 and TRBJ2-5; D gene uncertain. The CDR3 loop spans 11 amino acids. Per germline, CDR1 DFQATT and CDR2 SNEGSKA (reference sequence). Trimming removed 3 bases from V and 3 bases from J, with 5 bases in between. The CDR3 nucleotides are TGCAGTGCTAGGCAGGAAGAGACCCAGTACTTC. Translation gives CSARQEETQYF.

This clonotype was counted at least ten times. The rearrangement joins TRBV7-3 to TRBJ2-1, with 7 bases aligning to TRBD1. Germline V gene sequence: CDR1 SGHTA, CDR2 FQGTGA. This CDR3 comprises 16 residues. V shed 5 bases and J 5 bases; nucleotides not matched to a gene: 12. The CDR3 DNA follows: TGTGCCAGCAGCACCCAACCGGGACAGCCTCACAATGAGCAGTTCTTC. This codes for CASSTQPGQPHNEQFF.

A remark on this clonotype: A much bigger clone sits one base away, suggesting this may be a read error. The V call is TRBV5-1, the J call TRBJ2-5; 9 nucleotides agree with TRBD2. The CDR3 is 13 residues long. Germline-derived CDR1 and CDR2 are SGHRS and YFSETQ. For the CDR3, the DNA is TGCACCAGCGGTAAGACTAGCGGAGAGACCCAGTACTTC. As protein: CTSGKTSGETQYF.

This clonotype was seen a few times. The gene calls are TRBV18 and TRBJ1-1, with 8 bases matching TRBD1. Germline V lookup: CDR1 KGHSH, CDR2 LQKENI. This CDR3 has 14 residues. After removal of 2 bases from V and 3 bases from J, the junction contained 2 bases not matched to a gene. CDR3 nucleotides: TGTGCCAGCTCACCAGAGACAGGGGACACTGAAGCTTTCTTT. Translated: CASSPETGDTEAFF.

V is TRBV6-1 and J is TRBJ2-1; 13 nucleotides agree with TRBD2. With V trimmed by 6 bases and J by 2 bases, 7 bases remained unmatched. This CDR3 is built from 17 residues. Germline CDR1 is MNHNS and CDR2 is SASEGT. In DNA, the CDR3 is TGTGCCAGCAGAAGGACTAGCGGGAGTGGAACCTACAATGAGCAGTTCTTC. It translates to CASRRTSGSGTYNEQFF.

This clonotype was picked up many times. The V gene is TRBV6-2 or TRBV6-3, the J gene TRBJ2-3; 8 bases match TRBD1. Unmatched junction bases numbered 5, after V lost 0 bases and J lost 0 bases. This CDR3 has 17 residues. CDR1 is MNHEY, CDR2 SVGEGT, per germline. This CDR3 reads CASSYSGTGFSTDTQYF. The CDR3 DNA follows: TGTGCCAGCAGTTACTCCGGGACAGGCTTCAGCACAGATACGCAGTATTTT.

Many counts were recorded for this clonotype. This rearrangement joins TRBV29-1 to TRBJ2-1; TRBD2 matches at 10 bases. The V gene's germline CDR1 is SQVTM and CDR2 ANQGSEA. CDR3 length: 14 residues. The trim removed 7 bases at V and 7 bases at J, leaving 10 bases unmatched. Written as DNA, the CDR3 is TGCAGCGGCAATCCGGGACTAGCGAGTAATGAGCAGTTCTTC. Amino acids: CSGNPGLASNEQFF.

At least ten counts were recorded for this clonotype. The CDR3 here is CASSPGTGGSPTEAFF. In DNA form, the CDR3 reads TGTGCCAGCAGTCCCGGGACAGGGGGCTCCCCCACTGAAGCTTTCTTT. V is TRBV28 and J is TRBJ1-1, with TRBD1 identical over 12 bases. Germline V CDR1 and CDR2: MDHEN, SYDVKM. V lost 5 bases, J lost 4 bases, and 8 bases stayed unmatched. The CDR3 covers 16 residues.

Many counts were recorded for this clonotype. The chain links TRBV7-3 to TRBJ1-1; D perhaps matches TRBD1 (5 bases). Germline CDR1 reads SGHTA; CDR2 reads FQGTGA. V was trimmed by 7 bases and J by 2 bases, leaving 14 bases between them. CDR3 length: 14 amino acids. The CDR3 sequence: CASTPEGHNTEAFF. The CDR3 coding sequence is TGTGCCAGCACTCCGGAGGGGCATAACACTGAAGCTTTCTTT.

The sample holds many counts of this clonotype. The rearrangement joins TRBV20-1 to TRBJ2-7; 8 positions match TRBD1. Trimming took 2 bases from V and 0 from J; bases not matched to a gene: 6. Per the germline V gene, CDR1 is DFQATT and CDR2 is SNEGSKA (reference sequence). This CDR3 comprises 15 residues. CDR3 sequence: CSARPGGRSSYEQYF. The CDR3 DNA follows: TGCAGTGCTAGACCAGGGGGCCGGAGCTCCTACGAGCAGTACTTC.

This clonotype was recorded many times. This chain uses TRBV6-1 with TRBJ1-5; no clear D. CDR1 is MNHNS and CDR2 is SASEGT in the germline V gene. The germline V and J ends were trimmed by 6 bases and 7 bases, with 13 bases remaining between them. This CDR3 contains 13 residues. CDR3 residues: CASRGSSGQPQHF. CDR3 bases: TGTGCCAGCAGGGGATCATCGGGCCAGCCCCAGCATTTT.

In this sample, this clonotype turned up many times. The chain uses TRBV2 and TRBJ2-5; either TRBD1 or TRBD2 may supply D (5 bases each). With 2 bases removed from V and 5 bases from J, the gap between germline ends came to 9 bases. Germline CDR1 and CDR2: SNHLY and FYNNEI. There are 13 residues in the CDR3. CDR3 DNA sequence: TGTGCCAGCAGTGAATGGGGGTCGGAGACCCAGTACTTC. This encodes CASSEWGSETQYF.

A note on this clonotype: With a much larger clone just one base away, this may be a read error. The rearrangement links TRBV6-1 to TRBJ2-2; D is perhaps TRBD1 (6 bases). The CDR3 sequence is 15 residues long. CDR1 and CDR2 (germline): MNHNS, SASEGT. V was trimmed by 5 bases and J by 2 bases, leaving 12 bases between them. The CDR3, as DNA: TGTGCCAGCAGTACGGAACAGGGTAACACCGGGGAGCTGTTTTTT. This codes for CASSTEQGNTGELFF.

Many counts were recorded for this clonotype. The chain is built from TRBV7-3 and TRBJ2-1; no clear D. Per germline, CDR1 SGHTA and CDR2 FQGTGA. CDR3 length: 12 residues. The V and J ends lost 8 bases and 2 bases respectively, with 7 bases between them. The CDR3 here is CASGSAYNEQFF. As DNA, the CDR3 is TGTGCCAGCGGATCAGCCTACAATGAGCAGTTCTTC.